This is a list of T cell receptor beta chains from one sample in a study of blood T cell repertoires in COVID-19. Using immunoSEQ multiplex PCR, the repertoire was profiled, and TCRdb retains in-frame clones only, with some absent. This repertoire shows over 90,000 clones, roughly 85% found once; its top ten account for approximately 3%. The sample comprised peripheral blood. These receptors originate from a man aged 50-59 years in a cohort sampled during active COVID-19. Each CDR3 is given with its conserved first and last residue. A D gene is named only where the DNA matches it firmly. Expanded clones are given a class, and other clones once, few, many or no size at all.

size: -; D: -; J: TRBJ1-6; V: TRBV2; DNA: TGTGCCAGCCGGGACTCATCTTCACCCCTCCACTTT; CDR3: CASRDSSSPLHF
size: -; D: TRBD1; J: TRBJ2-5; V: TRBV5-1; DNA: TGCGCCAGCAGCTTTGACGGACAGGGTGGATTGGAGACCCAGTACTTC; CDR3: CASSFDGQGGLETQYF
size: -; D: TRBD1; J: TRBJ2-2; V: TRBV28; DNA: TGTGCCAGCAGTTTCGGTGACAGGGTCGGCGGGGAGCTGTTTTTT; CDR3: CASSFGDRVGGELFF
size: -; D: -; J: TRBJ2-7; V: TRBV18; DNA: TGTGCCAGCTCACCCGAGGCGACTTCTTACGTGCAGTACTTC; CDR3: CASSPEATSYVQYF
size: -; D: -; J: TRBJ2-1; V: TRBV5-4; DNA: TGTGCCAGCAGTCGCGGGGGCGCATCCGAGCAGTTCTTC; CDR3: CASSRGGASEQFF
size: once; D: TRBD1; J: TRBJ2-1; V: TRBV29-1; DNA: TGCAGCGTTGTCGACAGGGACCCTACCTCCTACAATGAGCAGTTCTTC; CDR3: CSVVDRDPTSYNEQFF
size: -; D: TRBD2; J: TRBJ2-5; V: TRBV7-8; DNA: TGTGCCAGCAGCTACACAAGCGGGGGGCACCGAGAGACCCAGTACTTC; CDR3: CASSYTSGGHRETQYF
size: -; D: TRBD1; J: TRBJ1-3; V: TRBV5-6; DNA: TGTGCCAGCAGCACCAGGACAGGGTCTGGAAACACCATATATTTT; CDR3: CASSTRTGSGNTIYF
size: -; D: TRBD2; J: TRBJ2-1; V: TRBV28; DNA: TGTGCCAGCAGTTGGACCGGGACTAGGGCTGAGCAGTTCTTC; CDR3: CASSWTGTRAEQFF
size: -; D: -; J: TRBJ1-5; V: TRBV28; DNA: TGTGCCAGCAGTTTCGGCAGGGGCGCTACACTTAGCAATCAGCCCCAGCATTTT; CDR3: CASSFGRGATLSNQPQHF
size: -; D: -; J: TRBJ1-1; V: TRBV6-1; DNA: TGTGCCAGCAGTGAACAGGGAACTGAAGCTTTCTTT; CDR3: CASSEQGTEAFF
size: -; D: TRBD2; J: TRBJ2-3; V: TRBV19; DNA: TGTGCCAGTAGTATCGTCGGGGGGAGCGACACAGATACGCAGTATTTT; CDR3: CASSIVGGSDTDTQYF
size: -; D: -; J: TRBJ1-3; V: TRBV5-5; DNA: TGTGCCAGCAGCTTGGATGGACAAGGAAACACCATATATTTT; CDR3: CASSLDGQGNTIYF
size: -; D: -; J: TRBJ2-4; V: TRBV5-5; DNA: TGTGCCAGCAGCCCCACCGCGGGAACGAACATTCAGTACTTC; CDR3: CASSPTAGTNIQYF
size: -; D: TRBD2; J: TRBJ2-3; V: TRBV7-3; DNA: TGTGCCAGCAGCAGTAGCGGGGAGAGCACAGATACGCAGTATTTT; CDR3: CASSSSGESTDTQYF
size: -; D: -; J: TRBJ2-7; V: TRBV27; DNA: TGTGCCAGCAGACCTGTACCGGGCTACGAGCAGTACTTC; CDR3: CASRPVPGYEQYF
size: -; D: TRBD1; J: TRBJ1-1; V: TRBV5-6; DNA: TGTGCCAGCAGCTTGATAACAGGGGGGACTGAAGCTTTCTTT; CDR3: CASSLITGGTEAFF
size: -; D: -; J: TRBJ2-5; V: TRBV7-2; DNA: TGTGCCAGCAGCTCAAACCCGGGGTTTCAGGGGGAGACCCAGTACTTC; CDR3: CASSSNPGFQGETQYF
size: -; D: TRBD1; J: TRBJ1-6; V: TRBV5-6; DNA: TGTGCCAGCAGCCCTCGGGACAGCTCCTATAATTCACCCCTCCACTTT; CDR3: CASSPRDSSYNSPLHF
size: -; D: -; J: TRBJ2-6; V: TRBV5-1; DNA: TGCGCCAGCAGCCCGGTCCTAAGCTCTGGGGCCAACGTCCTGACTTTC; CDR3: CASSPVLSSGANVLTF
size: -; D: -; J: TRBJ2-5; V: TRBV18; DNA: TGTGCCAGCTCACCATCAGGTGGCCCACAAGAGACCCAGTACTTC; CDR3: CASSPSGGPQETQYF
size: -; D: -; J: TRBJ2-1; V: TRBV3-1/TRBV3-2; DNA: TGTGCCAGCAGCCAAGATTCGTCGAGGGTCACGGAGCAGTTCTTC; CDR3: CASSQDSSRVTEQFF
size: -; D: TRBD1; J: TRBJ1-1; V: TRBV11-2; DNA: TGTGCCAGCAGCTTAGGGACAGGGAGAGATGAAGCTTTCTTT; CDR3: CASSLGTGRDEAFF
size: -; D: TRBD1; J: TRBJ2-3; V: TRBV28; DNA: TGTGCCAGCAGTCCCGGACAGGGTTACACAGATACGCAGTATTTT; CDR3: CASSPGQGYTDTQYF
size: -; D: -; J: TRBJ2-7; V: TRBV4-2; DNA: TGTGCCAGCAGCCAAGCGAGGTCCTACGAGCAGTACTTC; CDR3: CASSQARSYEQYF
size: -; D: -; J: TRBJ1-5; V: TRBV28; DNA: TGTGCCACCTCCGGGGTCCGGCAGCCCCAGCATTTT; CDR3: CATSGVRQPQHF
size: -; D: -; J: TRBJ2-7; V: TRBV4-2; DNA: TGTGCCAGCAGCCGAGGACAGTCCTACGAGCAGTACTTC; CDR3: CASSRGQSYEQYF
size: -; D: TRBD2; J: TRBJ2-5; V: TRBV10-2; DNA: TGCGCCAGCAGAGAAACTAGCGGGGGAGAGACCCAGTACTTC; CDR3: CASRETSGGETQYF
size: -; D: -; J: TRBJ2-6; V: TRBV18; DNA: TGTGCCAGCTCATCAACGGGGGGCGGCTCTGGGGCCAACGTCCTGACTTTC; CDR3: CASSSTGGGSGANVLTF
size: -; D: -; J: TRBJ2-6; V: TRBV5-1; DNA: TGCGCCAGCAGCTTTCGAACGGGGTCTGGGGCCAACGTCCTGACTTTC; CDR3: CASSFRTGSGANVLTF
size: -; D: TRBD2; J: TRBJ2-1; V: TRBV7-8; DNA: TGTGCCAGCAGCTTGAGGCGGGGGGGCCCCGACAATGAGCAGTTCTTC; CDR3: CASSLRRGGPDNEQFF
size: -; D: TRBD1; J: TRBJ1-1; V: TRBV18; DNA: TGTGCCAGCTCACCACGACAGGGTACTGAAGCTTTCTTT; CDR3: CASSPRQGTEAFF
size: -; D: -; J: TRBJ1-2; V: TRBV5-1; DNA: TGCGCCAGCAGCTCTGGGACTGTCTGGGGGGGCTACACCTTC; CDR3: CASSSGTVWGGYTF
size: -; D: TRBD2; J: TRBJ2-2; V: TRBV5-1; DNA: TGCGCCAGCAGCTTGGCTCTAGCGGGAACCGGGGAGCTGTTTTTT; CDR3: CASSLALAGTGELFF
size: -; D: -; J: TRBJ1-1; V: TRBV27; DNA: TGTGCCAGCAGTTTCCAACAGAGGACAGCCGAAGCTTTCTTT; CDR3: CASSFQQRTAEAFF
size: -; D: -; J: TRBJ1-4; V: TRBV28; DNA: TGTGCCAGCGGGGATGGGGGGAACGTAGGAGAAAAACTGTTTTTT; CDR3: CASGDGGNVGEKLFF
size: -; D: -; J: TRBJ2-2; V: TRBV11-3; DNA: TGTGCCAGCAGCGGAGAGCTAGTCACCGGGGAGCTGTTTTTT; CDR3: CASSGELVTGELFF
size: -; D: -; J: TRBJ1-6; V: TRBV5-6; DNA: TGTGCCAGCAGCTTCGGGGGGGCAGATTCACCCCTCCACTTT; CDR3: CASSFGGADSPLHF
size: -; D: TRBD1; J: TRBJ1-2; V: TRBV7-2; DNA: TGTGCCAGCAGCTTAGGTCGCGGGACAGAGTATGGCTACACCTTC; CDR3: CASSLGRGTEYGYTF
size: -; D: TRBD1; J: TRBJ1-1; V: TRBV18; DNA: TGTGCCAGCTCACCCCGGTCAGGGGGACCGGACACTGAAGCTTTCTTT; CDR3: CASSPRSGGPDTEAFF
size: -; D: -; J: TRBJ2-5; V: TRBV5-1; DNA: TGCGCCAGCAGTTTAACGACTAGACAAGAGACCCAGTACTTC; CDR3: CASSLTTRQETQYF
size: -; D: TRBD1; J: TRBJ1-1; V: TRBV27; DNA: TGTGCCAGCAGTTTCCTAATGACAGGGGGTCTAAAGAACACTGAAGCTTTCTTT; CDR3: CASSFLMTGGLKNTEAFF
size: -; D: TRBD2; J: TRBJ2-3; V: TRBV11-2; DNA: TGTGCCAGCAGCCCCCTAGCGGGCGTCGCAGATACGCAGTATTTT; CDR3: CASSPLAGVADTQYF
size: -; D: -; J: TRBJ2-7; V: TRBV30; DNA: TGTGCCTGGAGTCACCCGGACTTCCCGGCGTGCGAGCAGTACTTC; CDR3: CAWSHPDFPACEQYF
size: -; D: -; J: TRBJ2-3; V: TRBV27; DNA: TGTGCCAGCAGTCCCAAAGGGGTTAATAGGCGATTAGGCACAGATACGCAGTATTTT; CDR3: CASSPKGVNRRLGTDTQYF
size: -; D: -; J: TRBJ2-2; V: TRBV10-3; DNA: TGTGCCATCAGGGGGGACTCCGAGAACACCGGGGAGCTGTTTTTT; CDR3: CAIRGDSENTGELFF